This T cell receptor (beta chain) was captured by sequencing in a study of preoperative IRX-2 immunotherapy in early breast cancer. The treatment: preoperative locoregional IRX-2 cytokine immunotherapy. Patients received preoperative, locoregional IRX-2 cytokine immunotherapy in a phase Ib study. Clones were sequenced by immunoSEQ multiplex PCR, and TCRdb holds only the in-frame ones, with some missing. The repertoire holds approximately 25,000 clones, with about 75% as singletons. The CDR3 is 16 residues long. V was clipped by 5 bases and J by 0 bases, with 14 bases between them. CDR1 is SGHNT, CDR2 YENEEA, per germline.

The sample consisted of lymph node tissue, taken after IRX-2 immunotherapy. This clonotype originated in a human donor with breast cancer. The rearrangement joins TRBV11-3 to TRBJ2-1, with D maybe TRBD2 (6 bases). CDR3 amino acids: CASSLTGSNSYNEQFF. As DNA, the CDR3 is TGTGCCAGCAGCCTCACCGGGAGCAACTCCTACAATGAGCAGTTCTTC.